The clone carrying this T cell receptor (beta chain) was observed once. Its specificity is not known. These data come from a study of cytomegalovirus exposure and HLA in healthy donors. Background on the study: The early release's HLA-typed donors yielded 80 million to 95 million unique TCRs.

PCR amplification relied on 60 Vbeta primers (plus 13 Jbeta primers). Sequenced by immunoSEQ multiplex PCR; TCRdb stores in-frame clones only, minus some. The profile shows around 50,000 clones, around 74% of them singletons. The CDR3 has 14 amino acids. The germline V gene has CDR1 MNHEY and CDR2 SMNVEV (reference sequence). Germline trimming cut 6 bases from V and 5 bases from J; bases unmatched to any gene: 5. Study observations and caveats: The authors later found HLA-associated TCR beta chains more clonally expanded than equally common others. Most TCR sequences proved rare, with some public TCRs found in many donors. The study flagged approximately 180 TCR beta chains as cytomegalovirus-associated.

This clonotype was sampled from a man aged 25-40 years in good health and CMV-seronegative. The sequenced material came from PBMCs. The chain couples TRBV27 to TRBJ2-1; 9 bases are a match to TRBD1. DNA for the CDR3: TGTGCCAGCAGGACAGGGGGTGTGAACAATGAGCAGTTCTTC. Encoded protein: CASRTGGVNNEQFF.